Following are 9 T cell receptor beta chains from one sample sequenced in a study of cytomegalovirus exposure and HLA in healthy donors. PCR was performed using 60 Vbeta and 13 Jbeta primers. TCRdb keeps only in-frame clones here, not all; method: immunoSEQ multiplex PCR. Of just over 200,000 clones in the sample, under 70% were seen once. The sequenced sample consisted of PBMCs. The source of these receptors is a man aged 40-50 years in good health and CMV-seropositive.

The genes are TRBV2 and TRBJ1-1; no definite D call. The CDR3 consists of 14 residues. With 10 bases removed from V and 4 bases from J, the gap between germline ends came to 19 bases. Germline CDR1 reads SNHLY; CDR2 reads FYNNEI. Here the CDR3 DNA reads TGTGCCACCCTCGAGGGAGCGGGGAGCACTGAAGCTTTCTTT. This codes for CATLEGAGSTEAFF.

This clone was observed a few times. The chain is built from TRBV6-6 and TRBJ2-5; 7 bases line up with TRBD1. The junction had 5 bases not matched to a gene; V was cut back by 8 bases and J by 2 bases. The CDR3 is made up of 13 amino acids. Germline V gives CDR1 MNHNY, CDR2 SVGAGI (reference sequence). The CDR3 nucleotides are TGTGCCAGCCGAAGACAGGGTCAAGAGACCCAGTACTTC. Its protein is CASRRQGQETQYF.

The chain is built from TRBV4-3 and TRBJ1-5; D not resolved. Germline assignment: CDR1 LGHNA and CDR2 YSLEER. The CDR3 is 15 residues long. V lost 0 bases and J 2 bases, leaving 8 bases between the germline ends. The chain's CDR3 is CASSQDDGGNQPQHF. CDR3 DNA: TGCGCCAGCAGCCAAGATGACGGAGGCAATCAGCCCCAGCATTTT.

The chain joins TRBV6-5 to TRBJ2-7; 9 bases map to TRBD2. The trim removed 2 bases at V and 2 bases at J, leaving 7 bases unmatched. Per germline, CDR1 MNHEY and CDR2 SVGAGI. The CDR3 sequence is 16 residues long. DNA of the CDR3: TGTGCCAGCAGTTACACCGGGACTAGCCTCGCCTACGAGCAGTACTTC. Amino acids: CASSYTGTSLAYEQYF.

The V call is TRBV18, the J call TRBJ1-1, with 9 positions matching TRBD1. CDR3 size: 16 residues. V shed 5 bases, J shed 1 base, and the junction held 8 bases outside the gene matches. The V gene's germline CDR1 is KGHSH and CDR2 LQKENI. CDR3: CASSSGPGQGNTEAFF. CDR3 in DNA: TGTGCCAGCTCATCGGGACCGGGACAGGGGAACACTGAAGCTTTCTTT.

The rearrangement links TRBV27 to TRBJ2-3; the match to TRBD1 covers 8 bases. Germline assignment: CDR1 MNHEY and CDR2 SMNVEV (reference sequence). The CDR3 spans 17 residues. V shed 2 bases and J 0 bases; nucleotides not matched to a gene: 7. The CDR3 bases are TGTGCCAGCAGTTTAGGGCTATGGGACAGGAGCACAGATACGCAGTATTTT. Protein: CASSLGLWDRSTDTQYF.

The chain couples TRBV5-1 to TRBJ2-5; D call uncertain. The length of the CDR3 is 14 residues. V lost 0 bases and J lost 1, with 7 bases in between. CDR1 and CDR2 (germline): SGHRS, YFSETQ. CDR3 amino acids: CASSLGVIQETQYF. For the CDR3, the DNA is TGCGCCAGCAGCTTGGGAGTTATCCAAGAGACCCAGTACTTC.

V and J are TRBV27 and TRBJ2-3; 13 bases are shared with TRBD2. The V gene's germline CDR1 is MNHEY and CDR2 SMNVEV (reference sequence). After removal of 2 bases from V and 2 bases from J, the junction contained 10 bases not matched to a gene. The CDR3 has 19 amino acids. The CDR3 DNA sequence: TGTGCCAGCAGTTTAGGTGGACTAGCGGGGGCCATAACCACAGATACGCAGTATTTT. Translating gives CASSLGGLAGAITTDTQYF.

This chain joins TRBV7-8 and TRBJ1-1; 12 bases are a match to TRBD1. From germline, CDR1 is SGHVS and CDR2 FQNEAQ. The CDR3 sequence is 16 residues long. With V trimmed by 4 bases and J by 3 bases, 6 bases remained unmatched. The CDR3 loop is CASSSEGTGGYTEAFF. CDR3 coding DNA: TGTGCCAGCAGCTCGGAGGGGACAGGGGGCTACACTGAAGCTTTCTTT.